This TCR beta chain was captured by sequencing in a study of blood T cell repertoires in COVID-19. About the research overall: Sample material is recorded as cDNA or gDNA derived from T cells, B-cell-depleted T cells, or PBMCs.

CDR3 length: 14 residues. Germline V gene sequence: CDR1 SGHAT, CDR2 FQNNGV. Trimming removed 3 bases from V and 4 bases from J, with 13 bases in between. This table comes from immunoSEQ multiplex PCR, and its TCRdb copy is limited to in-frame clones, with some not included. The profile shows around 160,000 clones, about 85% of them singletons. The chain has TRBV11-2 and TRBJ2-7; D possibly corresponds to TRBD1 (6 bases). The TCR sequence derives from a man between 18 and 29 years old with acute or convalescent COVID-19. The specimen was peripheral blood. In DNA form, the CDR3 reads TGTGCCAGCAGCTTCGGGATAGGACAGTACGAGCAGTACTTC. Amino acid sequence: CASSFGIGQYEQYF.